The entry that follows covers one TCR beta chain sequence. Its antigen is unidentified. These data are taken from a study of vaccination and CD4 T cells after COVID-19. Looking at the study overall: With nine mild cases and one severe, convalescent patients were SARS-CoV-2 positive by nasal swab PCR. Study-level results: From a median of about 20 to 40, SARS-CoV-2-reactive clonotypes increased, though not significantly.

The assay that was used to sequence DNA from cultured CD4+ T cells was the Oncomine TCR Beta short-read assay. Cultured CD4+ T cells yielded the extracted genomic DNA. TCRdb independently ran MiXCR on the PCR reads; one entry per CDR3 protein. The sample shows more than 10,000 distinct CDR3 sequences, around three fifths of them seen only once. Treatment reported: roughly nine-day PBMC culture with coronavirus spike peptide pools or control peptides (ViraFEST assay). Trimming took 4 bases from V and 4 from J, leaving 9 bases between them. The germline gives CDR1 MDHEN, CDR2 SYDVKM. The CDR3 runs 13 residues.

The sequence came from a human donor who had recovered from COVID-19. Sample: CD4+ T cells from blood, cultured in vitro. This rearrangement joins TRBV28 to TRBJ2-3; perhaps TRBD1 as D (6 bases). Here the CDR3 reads CASSYRVADTQYF. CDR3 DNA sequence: TGTGCCAGCAGTTACAGGGTGGCAGATACGCAGTATTTT.